This TCR beta chain emerged from a study of vaccination and CD4 T cells after COVID-19. Researchers used the Oncomine TCR Beta short-read assay to sequence DNA from cultured CD4+ T cells. TCRdb reprocessed the PCR reads via MiXCR and lists one record per CDR3 protein. The table records 20,000 to 25,000 distinct CDR3 sequences, around two fifths of them present only once. This clonotype appeared a few times. The antigen remains unidentified. Germline assignment: CDR1 DFQATT and CDR2 SNEGSKA (reference sequence). CDR3 length: 10 amino acids. V dropped 5 bases and J dropped 4 bases, with 5 bases sitting between them. Regarding time point: late sampling 161 to 241 days after vaccination in a few convalescent patients. Regarding treatment: roughly ten-day PBMC culture with coronavirus spike peptide pools or control peptides (ViraFEST assay). Patients returned positive PCR results between March and December 2020, earlier than US Alpha, Beta and Delta variants.

Sequenced material: CD4+ T cells from blood, cultured in vitro, taken about 7 months after SARS-CoV-2 vaccination. This clonotype originated in a human donor who had recovered from COVID-19. The rearrangement links TRBV20-1 to TRBJ2-5; D remains unclear. This CDR3 reads CSADRETQYF. Written as DNA, the CDR3 is TGCAGTGCTGACCGAGAGACCCAGTACTTC.